This record concerns one TCR beta chain sequence. Germline V lookup: CDR1 MDHEN, CDR2 SYDVKM. The length of the CDR3 is 14 residues. V lost 7 bases to trimming and J lost 4 bases, with 16 bases between them. This entry belongs to a study of blood T cell repertoires in COVID-19. Produced via immunoSEQ multiplex PCR; TCRdb's table is partial and in-frame only. Here the sample spans a few hundred thousand clones, more than 90% being singletons. Material: peripheral blood. The TCR sequence derives from a young adult with COVID-19, enrolled during active disease. The chain uses TRBV28 and TRBJ1-2; perhaps TRBD1 as D (6 bases). This CDR3 reads CASTPPTGTYGYTF. CDR3 coding DNA: TGTGCCAGCACCCCACCCACAGGGACCTATGGCTACACCTTC.